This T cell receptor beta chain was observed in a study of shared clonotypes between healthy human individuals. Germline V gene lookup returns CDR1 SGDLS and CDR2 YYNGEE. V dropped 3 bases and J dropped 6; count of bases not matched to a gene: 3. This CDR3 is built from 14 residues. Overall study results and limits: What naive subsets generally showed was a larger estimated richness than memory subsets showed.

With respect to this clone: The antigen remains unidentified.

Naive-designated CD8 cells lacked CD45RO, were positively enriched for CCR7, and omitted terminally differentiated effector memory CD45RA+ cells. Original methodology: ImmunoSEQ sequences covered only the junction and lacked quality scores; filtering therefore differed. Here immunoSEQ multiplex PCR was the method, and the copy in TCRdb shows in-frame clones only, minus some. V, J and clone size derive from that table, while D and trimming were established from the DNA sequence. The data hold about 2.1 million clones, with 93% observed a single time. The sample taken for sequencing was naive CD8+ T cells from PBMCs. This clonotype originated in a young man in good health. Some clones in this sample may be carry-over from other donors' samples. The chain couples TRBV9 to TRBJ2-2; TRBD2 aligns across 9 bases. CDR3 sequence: CASSEASGAGELFF. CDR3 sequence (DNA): TGTGCCAGCAGCGAGGCTAGCGGGGCCGGGGAGCTGTTTTTT. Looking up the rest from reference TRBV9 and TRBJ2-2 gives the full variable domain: DSGVTQTPKHLITATGQRVTLRCSPRSGDLSVYWYQQSLDQGLQFLIQYYNGEERAKGNILERFSAQQFPDLHSELNLSSLELGDSALYFCASSEASGAGELFFGEGSRLTVL.